These T cell receptor beta chains were read from a single sample in a study of CD8 T cells in ankylosing spondylitis. TCRdb analysed the 5' RACE reads with MiXCR anew, one entry per CDR3 protein. The data contain about 840,000 distinct CDR3 sequences, 12% of them singletons. The sample comprised blood, either unsorted or a sorted T cell fraction (not recorded which). These receptors all stem from a male donor with ankylosing spondylitis. Each CDR3 is given with its conserved first and last residue. D genes are given only for firm matches. Clone size is stated in some rows and not others, as once, few, many or a class when expanded.

j_gene: TRBJ1-6
abundance: .
v_gene: TRBV2
d_gene: .
CDR3nt: TGTGCCAGCATGGGGCCCGGGACCTATAATTCACCCCTCCACTTT
CDR3aa: CASMGPGTYNSPLHF

j_gene: TRBJ2-7
abundance: .
v_gene: TRBV7-9
d_gene: TRBD1
CDR3nt: TGTGCCAGCAGCTTATGGGACAGTCCCTACGAGCAGTACTTC
CDR3aa: CASSLWDSPYEQYF

j_gene: TRBJ2-1
abundance: .
v_gene: TRBV6-2/TRBV6-3
d_gene: TRBD1
CDR3nt: TGTGCCAGCAGTTACCCACCCCTGGTACCGGGACAGGGGTCCTACAATGAGCAGTTCTTC
CDR3aa: CASSYPPLVPGQGSYNEQFF

j_gene: TRBJ1-3
abundance: many
v_gene: TRBV28
d_gene: .
CDR3nt: TGTGCCAGCATGTCCCAAGACTCTGGAAACACCATATATTTT
CDR3aa: CASMSQDSGNTIYF

j_gene: TRBJ2-5
abundance: many
v_gene: TRBV2
d_gene: .
CDR3nt: TGTGCCAGCAGTCGATTAAACCAAGAGACCCAGTACTTC
CDR3aa: CASSRLNQETQYF

j_gene: TRBJ2-5
abundance: .
v_gene: TRBV20-1
d_gene: .
CDR3nt: TGCAGTGCTCAAGGGGCAAGTCAAGAGACCCAGTACTTC
CDR3aa: CSAQGASQETQYF

j_gene: TRBJ1-2
abundance: .
v_gene: TRBV7-2
d_gene: .
CDR3nt: TGTGCCAGCAGGCAGGAGGGACTGAACTATGGCTACACCTTC
CDR3aa: CASRQEGLNYGYTF

j_gene: TRBJ1-2
abundance: few
v_gene: TRBV3-1
d_gene: .
CDR3nt: TGTGCCAGCAGCCCTAGACAAACCTATGGCTACACCTTC
CDR3aa: CASSPRQTYGYTF

j_gene: TRBJ2-7
abundance: few
v_gene: TRBV9
d_gene: .
CDR3nt: TGTGCCAGCAGCACAAGGCCCCAGGTGAACGAGCAGTACTTC
CDR3aa: CASSTRPQVNEQYF

j_gene: TRBJ2-7
abundance: .
v_gene: TRBV29-1
d_gene: TRBD1
CDR3nt: TGCAGCGTTCTGAGACAGGGGGCTGGGAGCGAGCAGTACTTC
CDR3aa: CSVLRQGAGSEQYF

j_gene: TRBJ2-2
abundance: few
v_gene: TRBV7-3
d_gene: .
CDR3nt: TGTGCCAGCAGCTACACCCGGGACTCCGCGAACACCGGGGAGCTGTTTTTT
CDR3aa: CASSYTRDSANTGELFF

j_gene: TRBJ1-1
abundance: few
v_gene: TRBV6-5
d_gene: .
CDR3nt: TGTGCCAGCAGTTGGCGTGGTGAAGCTTTCTTT
CDR3aa: CASSWRGEAFF

j_gene: TRBJ2-1
abundance: .
v_gene: TRBV9
d_gene: .
CDR3nt: TGTGCCAGCAGCGCCCTCGGGGGTCCGGGAGAGGAGTTCTTC
CDR3aa: CASSALGGPGEEFF

j_gene: TRBJ2-1
abundance: .
v_gene: TRBV20-1
d_gene: TRBD2
CDR3nt: TGCAGTGAGGGACTAGCGGAGCCAGGGTCCTACAATGAGCAGTTCTTC
CDR3aa: CSEGLAEPGSYNEQFF

j_gene: TRBJ1-2
abundance: few
v_gene: TRBV10-1
d_gene: .
CDR3nt: TGCGCCAGGTGTTCCCCGGGAAGGGGGAACTATGGCTACACCTTC
CDR3aa: CARCSPGRGNYGYTF

j_gene: TRBJ2-7
abundance: .
v_gene: TRBV7-2
d_gene: .
CDR3nt: TGTGCCAGCAGCGTCTGGGACGGGACCTACGAGCAGTACTTC
CDR3aa: CASSVWDGTYEQYF

j_gene: TRBJ2-1
abundance: .
v_gene: TRBV7-2
d_gene: .
CDR3nt: TGTGCCAGCATCCTCTGGGAGGCCAACAATGAGCAGTTCTTC
CDR3aa: CASILWEANNEQFF

j_gene: TRBJ1-1
abundance: .
v_gene: TRBV29-1
d_gene: .
CDR3nt: TGCAGCGTTGAAGTTAGTGGCACAGGGAGTACAGCTTTCTTT
CDR3aa: CSVEVSGTGSTAFF

j_gene: TRBJ2-3
abundance: .
v_gene: TRBV24-1
d_gene: .
CDR3nt: TGTGCCACCAGTGATTCAAGAGGGGGGGACACAGATACGCAGTATTTT
CDR3aa: CATSDSRGGDTDTQYF

j_gene: TRBJ2-1
abundance: few
v_gene: TRBV20-1
d_gene: .
CDR3nt: TGCAGTGCTAGACGGTTATTTGAGCAGTTCTTC
CDR3aa: CSARRLFEQFF

j_gene: TRBJ1-6
abundance: .
v_gene: TRBV30
d_gene: .
CDR3nt: TGTGCCCGGGGGAGATCGGGGTCACCCCTCCACTTT
CDR3aa: CARGRSGSPLHF

j_gene: TRBJ2-3
abundance: few
v_gene: TRBV14
d_gene: .
CDR3nt: TGTGCCAGCAGTCGCCATACAGGAGCAGATACGCAGTATTTT
CDR3aa: CASSRHTGADTQYF

j_gene: TRBJ1-5
abundance: few
v_gene: TRBV28
d_gene: .
CDR3nt: TGTGCCAGCAGCCACTACGGACGGGGAGATCAGCCCCAGCATTTT
CDR3aa: CASSHYGRGDQPQHF

j_gene: TRBJ2-4
abundance: few
v_gene: TRBV20-1
d_gene: .
CDR3nt: TGCAGTGCTAGGCGACCTGGCAAAAACATTCAGTACTTC
CDR3aa: CSARRPGKNIQYF

j_gene: TRBJ2-1
abundance: .
v_gene: TRBV5-1
d_gene: .
CDR3nt: TGCGCCAGCAGCTACCTTACCGGGGAGAATGAGCAGTTCTTC
CDR3aa: CASSYLTGENEQFF

j_gene: TRBJ2-7
abundance: many
v_gene: TRBV28
d_gene: .
CDR3nt: TGTGCCAGCAGTAGTTTGACAGGAATACCCTACGAGCAGTACTTC
CDR3aa: CASSSLTGIPYEQYF

j_gene: TRBJ2-2
abundance: few
v_gene: TRBV20-1
d_gene: .
CDR3nt: TGCAGTGCTAGATTAGAGGGCCAGAACACCGGGGAGCTGTTTTTT
CDR3aa: CSARLEGQNTGELFF

j_gene: TRBJ2-5
abundance: .
v_gene: TRBV12-3/TRBV12-4
d_gene: TRBD2
CDR3nt: TGTGCCAGCAGTTCCGTGCTAGCGGGGGGGACTCAAGAGACCCAGTACTTC
CDR3aa: CASSSVLAGGTQETQYF

j_gene: TRBJ2-5
abundance: .
v_gene: TRBV7-6
d_gene: TRBD1
CDR3nt: TGTGCCAGCAGCTTACGAGCTGGGACAGGGAGGGGAGAGACCCAGTACTTC
CDR3aa: CASSLRAGTGRGETQYF

j_gene: TRBJ2-7
abundance: few
v_gene: TRBV6-5
d_gene: .
CDR3nt: TGTGCCAGCAGTTACTCCCCCCGCTACAGCTCCTACGAGCAGTACTTC
CDR3aa: CASSYSPRYSSYEQYF

j_gene: TRBJ2-7
abundance: .
v_gene: TRBV2
d_gene: .
CDR3nt: TGTGCCAGCAGCGTACACCGGGACGGGACCTACGAGCAGTACTTC
CDR3aa: CASSVHRDGTYEQYF

j_gene: TRBJ1-2
abundance: .
v_gene: TRBV12-5
d_gene: .
CDR3nt: TGTGCTAGTGGTTTGGTCCAGTCCGGGCGATATGGCTACACCTTC
CDR3aa: CASGLVQSGRYGYTF

j_gene: TRBJ2-3
abundance: once
v_gene: TRBV3-1
d_gene: TRBD2
CDR3nt: TGTGCCAGCAGCCCGTGGGTTAGCGGGAGTACAGATACGCAGTATTTT
CDR3aa: CASSPWVSGSTDTQYF

j_gene: TRBJ1-2
abundance: .
v_gene: TRBV5-1
d_gene: .
CDR3nt: TGCGCCAGCAGCTTGGATGACGGCTTCTATGGCTACACCTTC
CDR3aa: CASSLDDGFYGYTF

j_gene: TRBJ2-3
abundance: few
v_gene: TRBV7-2
d_gene: TRBD2
CDR3nt: TGTGCCAGCAGCCCCAGGGGTCTAGCGGGAGATATAGATACGCAGTATTTT
CDR3aa: CASSPRGLAGDIDTQYF

j_gene: TRBJ2-5
abundance: many
v_gene: TRBV6-6
d_gene: .
CDR3nt: TGTGCCAGCAGTCCCGAAAGGGAGACCCAGTACTTC
CDR3aa: CASSPERETQYF

j_gene: TRBJ2-5
abundance: .
v_gene: TRBV4-1
d_gene: TRBD1
CDR3nt: TGCGCCAGCAGCCGTCGATGGACAGGGGGCGCGGAGACCCAGTACTTC
CDR3aa: CASSRRWTGGAETQYF

j_gene: TRBJ2-7
abundance: once
v_gene: TRBV6-2/TRBV6-3
d_gene: .
CDR3nt: TGTGCCAGCAGTCGAAGTTGGAGCACCTACGAGCAGTACTTC
CDR3aa: CASSRSWSTYEQYF

j_gene: TRBJ2-5
abundance: few
v_gene: TRBV30
d_gene: .
CDR3nt: TGTGCCTGGAGTCCGGCATTTCAAGAGACCCAGTACTTC
CDR3aa: CAWSPAFQETQYF